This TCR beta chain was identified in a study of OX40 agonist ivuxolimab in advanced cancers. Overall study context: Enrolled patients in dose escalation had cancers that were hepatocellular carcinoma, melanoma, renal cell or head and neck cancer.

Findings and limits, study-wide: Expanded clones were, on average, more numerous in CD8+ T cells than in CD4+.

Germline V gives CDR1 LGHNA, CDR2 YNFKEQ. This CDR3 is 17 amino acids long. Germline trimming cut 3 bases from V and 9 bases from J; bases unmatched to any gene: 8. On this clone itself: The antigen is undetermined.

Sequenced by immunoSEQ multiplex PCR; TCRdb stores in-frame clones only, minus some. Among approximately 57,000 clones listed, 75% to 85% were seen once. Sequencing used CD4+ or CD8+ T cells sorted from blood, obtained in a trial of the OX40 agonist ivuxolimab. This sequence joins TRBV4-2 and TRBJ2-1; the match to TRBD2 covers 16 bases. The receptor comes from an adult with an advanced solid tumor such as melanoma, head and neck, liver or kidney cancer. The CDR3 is CASSQKGLAGGPGEQFF. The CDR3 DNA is TGTGCCAGCAGCCAGAAGGGACTAGCGGGAGGGCCGGGTGAGCAGTTCTTC.